The rows below give T cell receptor beta chains drawn from one sample of a study of blood T cell repertoires in COVID-19. Measured with immunoSEQ multiplex PCR; TCRdb has only the in-frame clones, and not every one. This sample carries 250,000 to 300,000 clones, approximately 82% of them seen once, and the ten largest clones take about 3.4%. Sequenced input: peripheral blood. The source is a woman in her late teens or twenties with acute or convalescent COVID-19. CDR3s include the opening cysteine and the closing phenylalanine or tryptophan. The D gene is left open where the match is weak. The size entry is marked missing in some rows and otherwise reads once, few, many or a size class.

d_call,v_call,clone_size,j_call,cdr3_aa,cdr3_nt
TRBD1,TRBV29-1,NA,TRBJ1-2,CSVGRSWTGRTGAYGYTF,TGCAGCGTTGGGCGGAGCTGGACAGGGAGGACGGGGGCCTATGGCTACACCTTC
NA,TRBV6-5,NA,TRBJ2-7,CASSSAFSEQYF,TGTGCCAGCAGCTCCGCCTTTAGCGAGCAGTACTTC
NA,TRBV12-3/TRBV12-4,NA,TRBJ1-1,CASSLVRREAFF,TGTGCCAGCAGTTTAGTCCGGAGGGAAGCTTTCTTT
NA,TRBV11-2,NA,TRBJ2-7,CASSLGGLGASEQYF,TGTGCCAGCAGCTTAGGAGGTCTGGGGGCTTCCGAGCAGTACTTC
NA,TRBV30,NA,TRBJ2-7,CAWSVSGRPSYEQYF,TGTGCCTGGAGTGTTTCAGGGAGGCCCTCCTACGAGCAGTACTTC
NA,TRBV28,NA,TRBJ1-3,CASSPGTPGNTIYF,TGTGCCAGCAGTCCCGGGACACCTGGAAACACCATATATTTT
TRBD1,TRBV9,NA,TRBJ2-3,CASSVVGTGTTDTQYF,TGTGCCAGCAGCGTAGTGGGGACAGGGACCACAGATACGCAGTATTTT
NA,TRBV2,NA,TRBJ2-7,CASSYTGSSYEQYF,TGTGCCAGCAGTTATACAGGGTCCTCCTACGAGCAGTACTTC
NA,TRBV4-3,NA,TRBJ2-3,CASSREGGDTQYF,TGCGCCAGCAGCCGAGAGGGAGGAGATACGCAGTATTTT
TRBD1,TRBV5-1,NA,TRBJ2-2,CASSLGQGVAGELFF,TGCGCCAGCAGCTTGGGACAGGGGGTCGCCGGGGAGCTGTTTTTT
NA,TRBV4-3,NA,TRBJ1-2,CASSQDLQASNLHYGYTF,TGCGCCAGCAGCCAAGATCTGCAAGCGTCCAACTTACACTATGGCTACACCTTC
NA,TRBV10-3,NA,TRBJ2-1,CAISESIAQSYNEQFF,TGTGCCATCAGTGAGTCGATAGCCCAATCCTACAATGAGCAGTTCTTC
TRBD1,TRBV7-9,NA,TRBJ2-7,CASSPWTGVHEQYF,TGTGCCAGCAGCCCATGGACAGGGGTCCACGAGCAGTACTTC
TRBD2,TRBV7-8,NA,TRBJ2-2,CASSSLAGGGTGELFF,TGTGCCAGCAGTTCGCTAGCGGGAGGGGGCACCGGGGAGCTGTTTTTT
NA,TRBV7-2,NA,TRBJ2-1,CASSLALLFNEQFF,TGTGCCAGCAGCTTAGCCCTCTTGTTTAATGAGCAGTTCTTC
NA,TRBV6-2/TRBV6-3,NA,TRBJ1-2,CASSLAELNYGYTF,TGTGCCAGCAGTTTAGCAGAATTAAACTATGGCTACACCTTC
NA,TRBV21-1,NA,TRBJ2-7,CASSKVGTTTGSFNSVSYEQYF,TGTGCCAGCAGCAAAGTGGGGACCACAACAGGGAGCTTTAACAGCGTCTCCTACGAGCAGTACTTC
NA,TRBV9,NA,TRBJ1-1,CASSETGRNTEAFF,TGTGCCAGCAGCGAGACAGGAAGGAACACTGAAGCTTTCTTT
TRBD1,TRBV5-4,NA,TRBJ1-2,CASSPRDRFYGYTF,TGTGCCAGCAGCCCCCGGGACAGATTCTATGGCTACACCTTC
TRBD2,TRBV9,NA,TRBJ2-3,CASSAIPGLGTRGTQYF,TGTGCCAGCAGCGCCATTCCGGGACTAGGTACTCGAGGTACGCAGTATTTT
NA,TRBV19,NA,TRBJ1-4,CASKRRGSNEKLFF,TGTGCCAGTAAGCGCCGGGGATCTAATGAAAAACTGTTTTTT
NA,TRBV7-2,NA,TRBJ1-6,CASRDQGFNSPLHF,TGTGCCAGCAGAGACCAGGGATTTAATTCACCCCTCCACTTT
NA,TRBV7-6,NA,TRBJ2-2,CASSLVGGHYTNTGELFF,TGTGCCAGCAGCTTAGTAGGCGGACACTATACGAACACCGGGGAGCTGTTTTTT
TRBD1,TRBV9,NA,TRBJ1-6,CASSDGRGTVNSPLHF,TGTGCCAGCAGCGATGGCAGGGGGACTGTAAATTCACCCCTCCACTTT
NA,TRBV25-1,NA,TRBJ1-6,CASSEYQGYNSPLHF,TGTGCCAGCAGTGAATACCAGGGATATAATTCACCCCTCCACTTT
NA,TRBV5-5,NA,TRBJ2-2,CASSLYAGQNTGELFF,TGTGCCAGCAGCTTGTATGCGGGCCAGAACACCGGGGAGCTGTTTTTT
NA,TRBV20-1,NA,TRBJ1-2,CSASPGGRTNYGYTF,TGCAGTGCTAGTCCAGGCGGGAGGACTAACTATGGCTACACCTTC
NA,TRBV6-5,few,TRBJ1-5,CAAWTDSNQPQHF,TGTGCCGCATGGACAGACAGCAATCAGCCCCAGCATTTT
TRBD2,TRBV11-2,NA,TRBJ2-7,CASSLFRTSGYLAPYEQYF,TGTGCCAGCAGCCTCTTTAGGACTAGCGGATACCTCGCCCCCTACGAGCAGTACTTC
TRBD2,TRBV24-1,NA,TRBJ2-1,CATSDPTSGSLYNEQFF,TGTGCCACCAGTGATCCAACTAGCGGGAGTCTGTACAATGAGCAGTTCTTC
NA,TRBV3-1/TRBV3-2,once,TRBJ2-2,CASSHRGLQGTGELFF,TGTGCCAGCAGCCACAGAGGACTACAAGGAACCGGGGAGCTGTTTTTT
TRBD1,TRBV6-6,NA,TRBJ1-1,CASSWTGGLNTEAFF,TGTGCCAGCAGTTGGACAGGGGGCTTGAACACTGAAGCTTTCTTT
NA,TRBV5-6,NA,TRBJ1-2,CASSSPDSNYGYTF,TGTGCCAGCAGCTCCCCCGACAGCAACTATGGCTACACCTTC
TRBD2,TRBV6-5,NA,TRBJ2-3,CASGNSGAGDTQYF,TGTGCCAGCGGAAATAGCGGGGCGGGGGATACGCAGTATTTT
NA,TRBV6-6,NA,TRBJ1-5,CASTLGAGSSNQPQHF,TGTGCCAGCACCCTAGGGGCGGGATCGAGCAATCAGCCCCAGCATTTT
NA,TRBV5-5,NA,TRBJ2-7,CASCPGRQSYEQYF,TGTGCCAGCTGCCCCGGCCGACAGTCCTACGAGCAGTACTTC
TRBD2,TRBV9,NA,TRBJ2-1,CASSVGGTSGNNEQFF,TGTGCCAGCAGCGTAGGCGGGACTAGCGGGAACAATGAGCAGTTCTTC
TRBD1,TRBV20-1,NA,TRBJ1-5,CSASFATGNQPQHF,TGCAGTGCTAGTTTCGCGACAGGGAACCAGCCCCAGCATTTT
NA,TRBV19,NA,TRBJ2-7,CASSPLMTAYEQYF,TGTGCCAGTAGCCCCCTGATGACAGCCTACGAGCAGTACTTC
NA,TRBV10-3,once,TRBJ1-2,CAISAWDNGYTF,TGTGCCATCAGTGCCTGGGACAACGGCTACACCTTC
TRBD1,TRBV6-5,NA,TRBJ2-7,CASIGTGGFSYEQYF,TGTGCCAGCATCGGGACAGGGGGTTTCTCCTACGAGCAGTACTTC